This TCR beta chain emerged from a study of identical twins. TCRdb re-derived calls from the 5' RACE reads in MiXCR, one entry per CDR3 protein. The sample records about 520,000 distinct CDR3 sequences, around 20% being singletons. The CDR3 spans 13 residues. With 8 bases clipped from V and 7 bases from J, the junction kept 6 bases outside the gene matches. Germline CDR1 is KGHSH and CDR2 is LQKENI. In addition, the sample was reused for a study of T cells expressing NK-cell markers.

The sequenced sample consisted of CD4+ T cells sorted from blood. This chain uses TRBV18 with TRBJ2-1, with 9 positions matching TRBD2. The sequence was obtained from a woman under 30 in good health. This chain's CDR3 is CASAGGPINEQFF. The CDR3 DNA sequence: TGTGCCAGCGCGGGAGGGCCCATAAATGAGCAGTTCTTC.